The 4 T cell receptor beta chains reported below all come from one sample, sequenced in a study of metastatic and nonmetastatic thyroid tumors. TCRdb redid the clone calls on the PCR reads using MiXCR. The sample yields roughly 40,000 clones, about 15% seen once. None of the patients had undergone any treatment ahead of thyroid surgery. Sequencing input: blood. The receptors here all came from a female donor with papillary thyroid cancer or a benign thyroid nodule (not recorded which). Some clones in this sample may be carry-over from other donors' samples.

This clone was recorded many times. The sample carries other DNA sequences with the same CDR3. The rearrangement uses TRBV3-1 and TRBJ1-1; D is ambiguous. Looked up from germline, CDR1 is LGHDT and CDR2 is YNNKEL (reference sequence). The CDR3 has 13 amino acids. Trimming stripped 1 base from V and 3 bases from J, with 6 bases between. CDR3 in DNA: TGTGCCAGCAGCCAAGGCCTATACACTGAAGCTTTCTTT. Its protein product is CASSQGLYTEAFF.

The sample holds a few counts of this clone. No conserved phenylalanine or tryptophan ends this CDR3, so it is likely a read error. The rearrangement links TRBV6-5 to TRBJ2-1, with TRBD2 as a possible D gene (6 bases). The CDR3 runs to 16 residues. With 3 bases removed from V and 3 bases from J, the gap between germline ends came to 15 bases. Germline lookup yields CDR1 MNHEY and CDR2 SVGAGI. The CDR3 sequence: CASSYSQRASYNEQFS. CDR3 bases: TGTGCCAGCAGTTATTCCCAGCGGGCCAGCTACAATGAGCAGTTCTCC.

This rearrangement joins TRBV27 to TRBJ2-7, with 9 bases lining up with TRBD1. Germline V lookup: CDR1 MNHEY, CDR2 SMNVEV (reference sequence). The CDR3 totals 15 residues. The DNA for the CDR3 is TGTGAAAGCAGTTCATCCGGGACAGGGAACAACGAGCAGTACTTC. Residues: CESSSSGTGNNEQYF.

This clone is medium-sized (0.01 to 0.1%). The chain couples TRBV6-1 to TRBJ1-6, with 7 bases that match TRBD1. V shed 5 bases and J 7 bases; nucleotides not matched to a gene: 8. Germline V gene data show CDR1 as MNHNS and CDR2 as SASEGT. The CDR3 totals 15 residues. CDR3 protein: CASSQTGTVNSPLHF. CDR3 in DNA: TGTGCCAGCAGTCAAACCGGGACAGTAAATTCACCCCTCCACTTT.